This TCR beta chain was found in a study of T cell responses to AZD1222 COVID-19 vaccine. As for this clone: Its antigen remains unidentified.

The CDR3 loop spans 16 amino acids. The V gene's germline CDR1 is KGHSH and CDR2 LQKENI. The V and J ends lost 0 bases and 0 bases respectively, with 9 bases between them. Study results and limitations: Possibly, clonal diversity was underestimated; donors were largely white British and included more females. Across the whole spike, CD4 TCRs peaked at regions 160-218 and 743-854.

The protocol was immunoSEQ multiplex PCR, while the TCRdb copy is restricted to in-frame clones and leaves out a portion. The table has 110,000 to 150,000 clones, over 85% seen once; the top ten hold around 0.85%. The specimen comprised peripheral blood, sampled on day 0 of MenACWY control vaccination. The receptor was isolated from an adult in good health. This chain joins TRBV18 and TRBJ1-3; D is unclear. CDR3 sequence reads: CASSPPNRSSGNTIYF. CDR3 bases: TGTGCCAGCTCACCACCGAACAGATCCTCTGGAAACACCATATATTTT.